This T cell receptor (beta chain) was found in a study of metastatic and nonmetastatic thyroid tumors. Study as a whole: Across blood and tumor or nodule tissue, repertoires from malignant and benign thyroid patients were compared with one another.

All patients reached thyroid surgery having received no treatment beforehand. A remark on this clone: No antigen is known for it. A much larger clone differs by one base, so this may be a read error.

The ends were cut back, 2 bases at V and 7 bases at J, with 7 bases in the middle. Germline V gene sequence: CDR1 SGHRS, CDR2 YFSETQ. The CDR3 runs to 12 residues. The study, taken as a whole, reports: It was reportedly found that TCR beta diversity was significantly higher in malignant thyroid tumors than in benign nodules, a difference seen in both blood and tumor samples.

Per the authors' pipeline: Across clinicopathological groups, CDR3 differences served as the basis for building a distant-metastasis classifier for papillary thyroid cancer. Through MiXCR, TCRdb re-clonotyped the PCR reads. TCRdb, rather than the study authors, made the V and J calls. The profile shows tens of thousands of clones, 9.5% to 13% of them singletons. The sequence was collected from a male donor with papillary thyroid cancer or a benign thyroid nodule (not recorded which). Some clones in this sample may be carry-over from other donors' samples. Sequences were obtained from blood. The J gene is TRBJ2-1, the V gene TRBV5-1; no clear D gene. The CDR3 reads CASSFLGNEQFF. The DNA for the CDR3 is TGCGCCAGCAGCTTTTTGGGGAATGAGCAGTTCTTC. Full variable domain (missing parts from reference TRBV5-1 and TRBJ2-1): KAGVTQTPRYLIKTRGQQVTLSCSPISGHRSVSWYQQTPGQGLQFLFEYFSETQRNKGNFPGRFSGRQFSNSRSEMNVSTLELGDSALYLCASSFLGNEQFFGPGTRLTVL.